The 29 T cell receptor beta chains given below trace back to one sample, sequenced in a study of metastatic and nonmetastatic thyroid tumors. MiXCR reprocessed the PCR reads for TCRdb. Here the sample spans 70,000 or so clones, approximately 15% being singletons. Thyroid surgery was performed in patients who had received no treatment beforehand. Sample: blood. These receptors were obtained from a male donor with papillary thyroid cancer or a benign thyroid nodule (not recorded which). Some clones in this sample may be carry-over from other donors' samples.

This clone was picked up many times. The J gene is TRBJ2-6, the V gene TRBV5-8, with D tentatively TRBD2 (6 bases). The CDR3 has 14 residues. CDR1 SGHTS and CDR2 YDEGEE come from the germline V gene. V dropped 5 bases and J dropped 4 bases, with 10 bases sitting between them. CDR3 nucleotide sequence: TGTGCCAGCAGTCGGAGGGCCGGGGCCAACGTCCTGACTTTC. Translated: CASSRRAGANVLTF.

The rearrangement links TRBV7-6 to TRBJ1-1; D call uncertain. The CDR3 is 13 amino acids. V lost 5 bases to trimming and J lost 3 bases, with 10 bases between them. In germline, CDR1 is SGHVS, CDR2 FNYEAQ. CDR3 nucleotides: TGTGCCAGCAGCCTACTGGCGGACACTGAAGCTTTCTTT. Translated, it gives CASSLLADTEAFF.

This clone occurred many times. V is TRBV11-3 and J is TRBJ2-7, with 10 bases identical to TRBD2. J was trimmed by 1 base and V by 1 base; bases with no gene match: 10. The CDR3 is 18 amino acids. The V gene's germline CDR1 is SGHNT and CDR2 YENEEA. CDR3 DNA sequence: TGTGCCAGCAGCTTAGCTCTGTCTAGCGGGAGTTTTTCCTACGAGCAGTACTTC. Its translation: CASSLALSSGSFSYEQYF.

This clone was picked up many times. The sample holds other DNA sequences that translate to the same CDR3. The rearrangement uses TRBV5-6 and TRBJ2-7; 13 bases match TRBD2. The CDR3 sequence is 17 residues long. Germline CDR1 SGHDT, CDR2 YYEEEE. Trimming cost V 3 bases and J 1 base; bases outside gene matches: 7. Here the CDR3 DNA reads TGTGCCAGCAGCTCCGCCTTGGGACTAGCGGGATCCTACGAGCAGTACGTC. Its protein product is CASSSALGLAGSYEQYV.

This clone was observed at least ten times. V gene TRBV6-4 combines with J gene TRBJ1-2; 8 bases fit TRBD1. The CDR3 contains 13 residues. CDR1 and CDR2 from the germline V gene are MRHNA and SNTAGT. The V segment lost 4 bases and the J segment 7 bases; nucleotides outside the gene matches: 5. The DNA of the CDR3 is TGTGCCAGCAGTGCTCACACAGGGGGTGGCTACACCTTC. This encodes CASSAHTGGGYTF.

This clone was recorded a few times. A much larger clone is a single base away; this may be a read error. V gene TRBV5-4 combines with J gene TRBJ2-1; no clear D. The CDR3 consists of 14 residues. CDR1 is SGHNT, CDR2 YYREEE, per germline (reference sequence). The CDR3 here is CASILGLEENEQFF. CDR3 nucleotide sequence: TGTGCCAGCATCTTGGGTCTTGAGGAAAATGAGCAGTTCTTC.

A single count supports this clone. Other DNA sequences within the sample encode an identical CDR3. The chain carries TRBV18 and TRBJ2-7; D is unclear. From germline, CDR1 is KGHSH and CDR2 LQKENI. V shed 6 bases and J shed 2 bases, with 11 bases lying between them. This CDR3 is 13 amino acids long. The CDR3: CASSPGATYEQYV. For the CDR3, the DNA is TGTGCCAGCTCTCCCGGTGCTACCTACGAGCAGTACGTC.

This clone was found a few times. The V gene is TRBV6-6, the J gene TRBJ2-7, with D uncertain. Trimming pared 6 bases from V and 5 bases from J, leaving 8 bases between. Per germline, CDR1 MNHNY and CDR2 SVGAGI (reference sequence). The CDR3 loop spans 11 amino acids. Here the CDR3 DNA reads TGTGCCAGCAGCCCCTCGGACGAGCAGTACTTC. The encoded protein is CASSPSDEQYF.

This chain joins TRBV6-1 and TRBJ2-7; no reliable D call. The CDR3 is 14 amino acids. Germline CDR1 is MNHNS and CDR2 is SASEGT. Trimming removed 6 bases from V and 0 bases from J, with 12 bases in between. CDR3 sequence (DNA): TGTGCCAGCAGGCACCTGACATTCTCCTACGAGCAGTACTTC. It encodes CASRHLTFSYEQYF.

This clone has a count of ten or more. The genes are TRBV2 and TRBJ1-2, with a weak D call TRBD1 (6 bases). In germline, CDR1 is SNHLY, CDR2 FYNNEI. The CDR3 contains 12 residues. V lost 10 bases and J lost 4, with 13 bases in between. CDR3 in amino acids: CATGQSSYGYTF. The CDR3 nucleotides read TGTGCCACAGGACAGAGTAGCTATGGCTACACCTTC.

In this sample, this clone turned up many times. The chain uses TRBV20-1 and TRBJ1-2, with TRBD1 as a possible D gene (5 bases). V lost 0 bases and J 2 bases, leaving 7 bases between the germline ends. CDR3 length: 13 amino acids. Germline V gene data show CDR1 as DFQATT and CDR2 as SNEGSKA (reference sequence). Here the CDR3 reads CSARDKGNYGYTF. The DNA for the CDR3 is TGCAGTGCTAGAGACAAGGGGAACTATGGCTACACCTTC.

This clone came up many times. This chain links TRBV20-1 with TRBJ1-5, with a possible D match to TRBD1 (5 bases). In germline, CDR1 is DFQATT, CDR2 SNEGSKA (reference sequence). V lost 0 bases and J 3 bases, leaving 9 bases between the germline ends. The CDR3 contains 14 residues. CDR3 loop: CSAREPGYNQPQHF. The DNA for the CDR3 is TGCAGTGCTAGAGAGCCAGGGTACAATCAGCCCCAGCATTTT.

This rearrangement joins TRBV6-1 to TRBJ2-7; tentatively, D is TRBD2 (6 bases). Germline CDR1 is MNHNS and CDR2 is SASEGT. The CDR3 contains 15 residues. As DNA, the CDR3 is TGTTCCAGCAGTGAGTTTGCGGGGAGCTCCTACGAGCAGTACGTC. Amino acids: CSSSEFAGSSYEQYV.

This clone was seen at least ten times. The genes are TRBV19 and TRBJ1-2; D is unclear. CDR1 is LNHDA and CDR2 is SQIVND in the germline V gene (reference sequence). Trimming took 0 bases from V and 0 from J, leaving 14 bases between them. This CDR3 is built from 17 residues. This CDR3 is CASSIDTSPASNYGYTF. The CDR3 nucleotides read TGTGCCAGTAGTATAGATACATCCCCAGCGTCTAACTATGGCTACACCTTC.

This clone was seen only once. The junction departs from germline at one end; a sequencing error may be responsible. The rearrangement joins TRBV19 to TRBJ1-6, with 10 bases identical to TRBD1. Germline V CDR1 and CDR2: LNHDA, SQIVND (reference sequence). The CDR3 runs 17 residues. In nucleotides, the CDR3 is TGTGCCAGTAGTAACCTCCTGACAGGGGGCATCAATTCACCCCTCCAATTT. Translation: CASSNLLTGGINSPLQF.

In the case of this clone: Compared with germline, one end of the junction differs, possibly owing to a read error. The chain is built from TRBV28 and TRBJ1-1; the D is unclear. The CDR3 length is 10 residues. CDR1 MDHEN and CDR2 SYDVKM come from the germline V gene. The CDR3 sequence is CASSLNPREF. The CDR3 coding sequence is TGTGCCAGCAGTTTAAACCCGAGGGAATTT.

This clone was observed many times. The chain is built from TRBV19 and TRBJ1-3; tentative D call: TRBD1 (5 bases). This CDR3 has 14 residues. V was shortened by 3 bases and J by 2 bases, with 8 bases between the two germline ends. Germline V CDR1 and CDR2: LNHDA, SQIVND (reference sequence). CDR3 sequence (DNA): TGTGCCAGTAGTATGTGGGGGACTGGAAACACCATATATTTT. As protein: CASSMWGTGNTIYF.

This clone was recorded a few times. The gene calls are TRBV3-1 and TRBJ2-3, with a possible D match to TRBD2 (5 bases). Germline V gene data show CDR1 as LGHDT and CDR2 as YNNKEL (reference sequence). The CDR3 is 15 residues long. Trimming cost V 0 bases and J 4 bases, with 11 bases left between them. The CDR3, as DNA: TGTGCCAGCAGCCAAGATCGGGGAGCGCCAGATACGCAGTATTTT. As protein: CASSQDRGAPDTQYF.

This chain uses TRBV7-8 with TRBJ2-5; 9 bases are a match to TRBD2. Germline CDR1 and CDR2: SGHVS and FQNEAQ. The CDR3 is made up of 20 amino acids. V gave up 0 bases and J gave up 0 bases; unmatched junction bases: 14. The chain's CDR3 is CASSLARGSGGQLYQETQYF. CDR3 DNA: TGTGCCAGCAGCTTAGCGCGGGGTAGCGGGGGTCAATTGTACCAAGAGACCCAGTACTTC.

This clone was seen ten or more times. The chain has TRBV7-2 and TRBJ1-4, with TRBD1 as a possible D gene (5 bases). With 3 bases removed from V and 12 bases from J, the gap between germline ends came to 11 bases. CDR3 length equals 12 residues. Germline V CDR1 and CDR2: SGHTA, FQGNSA. CDR3 DNA sequence: TGTGCCAGCAGCTTGATTGGGACGGAACTGTTTTTT. The encoded protein is CASSLIGTELFF.

This clone was detected ten times or more. The chain couples TRBV20-1 to TRBJ1-5; D might be TRBD1 (5 bases). The V end was cut by 4 bases, the J end by 0 bases, with 10 bases between. The germline V gene has CDR1 DFQATT and CDR2 SNEGSKA (reference sequence). CDR3 size: 14 residues. CDR3 region: CSATTVNSNQPQHF. CDR3 DNA: TGCAGTGCTACGACAGTTAATAGCAATCAGCCCCAGCATTTT.

This clone came up a few times. V gene TRBV7-8 combines with J gene TRBJ1-2, with D unclear. The V gene's germline CDR1 is SGHVS and CDR2 FQNEAQ. The CDR3 contains 12 residues. Trimming took 3 bases from V and 4 from J, leaving 6 bases between them. The CDR3 loop reads CASSFDSYGYTF. DNA of the CDR3: TGTGCCAGCAGCTTCGATAGCTATGGCTACACCTTC.

About this clone: A much larger clone differs by one base, so this may be a read error. This chain uses TRBV27 with TRBJ2-5; TRBD2 agrees at 8 bases. After removal of 3 bases from V and 5 bases from J, the junction contained 11 bases not matched to a gene. CDR1 and CDR2 (germline): MNHEY, SMNVEV (reference sequence). There are 16 residues in the CDR3. This CDR3 reads CASSFLSGGARETQYF. CDR3 nucleotides: TGTGCCAGCAGTTTCCTCTCGGGAGGGGCCCGGGAGACCCAGTACTTC.

The chain joins TRBV20-1 to TRBJ2-1, with D perhaps TRBD1 (5 bases). With 0 bases removed from V and 7 bases from J, the gap between germline ends came to 16 bases. This CDR3 is 15 amino acids long. Germline loops: CDR1 DFQATT, CDR2 SNEGSKA (reference sequence). CDR3 nucleotides: TGCAGTGCTAGAGATCAGCAGGGATCTCGGAATGAGCAGTTCTTC. This gives the protein CSARDQQGSRNEQFF.

This clone was found many times. This same CDR3 is encoded by further DNA sequences in the sample. The J gene is TRBJ2-2, the V gene TRBV5-6, with D possibly matching TRBD1 (5 bases). The V end was cut by 0 bases, the J end by 4 bases, with 7 bases between. This CDR3 is 14 amino acids long. CDR1 and CDR2 from the germline V gene are SGHDT and YYEEEE. In nucleotides, the CDR3 is TGTGCCAGCAGCTTGGACCAGGGCACCGGGGAGCTGTTTTTT. Translating it yields CASSLDQGTGELFF. Full variable domain (remainder filled in from reference TRBV5-6 and TRBJ2-2): DAGVTQSPTHLIKTRGQQVTLRCSPKSGHDTVSWYQQALGQGPQFIFQYYEEEERQRGNFPDRFSGHQFPNYSSELNVNALLLGDSALYLCASSLDQGTGELFFGEGSRLTVL.

To note about this clone: This may come from a read error, since a much larger clone is one base off. The rearrangement uses TRBV29-1 and TRBJ2-6; D not resolved. Looked up from germline, CDR1 is SQVTM and CDR2 is ANQGSEA. The CDR3 is 13 amino acids. Trimming stripped 3 bases from V and 1 base from J, with 4 bases between. CDR3 sequence reads: CSVDESGANVLTF. CDR3 coding DNA: TGCAGCGTTGATGAATCTGGGGCCAACGTCCTGACTTTC.

The table lists this clone with a few counts. This chain joins TRBV27 and TRBJ2-7; 8 nucleotides agree with TRBD1. CDR3 size: 13 residues. Germline V CDR1 and CDR2: MNHEY, SMNVEV (reference sequence). J lost 5 bases, V lost 6 bases, and 6 bases had no gene match. The CDR3 spells CASRYGQGDEQYF. The CDR3 DNA is TGTGCCAGCAGGTATGGACAGGGAGACGAGCAGTACTTC.

The sample holds many counts of this clone. The V gene is TRBV2, the J gene TRBJ1-2; tentatively, D is TRBD1 (6 bases). Trimming stripped 6 bases from V and 8 bases from J, with 19 bases between. The germline gives CDR1 SNHLY, CDR2 FYNNEI. CDR3 size: 14 residues. The CDR3 protein is CASRPDSTVEGYTF. In DNA form, the CDR3 reads TGTGCCAGCAGGCCGGACAGCACGGTAGAAGGCTACACCTTC.

This clone was seen many times. The chain carries TRBV6-2 or TRBV6-3 and TRBJ2-6; a weak D match, TRBD1 (6 bases). Trimming took off 6 bases at V and 4 bases at J, with 13 bases between the two ends. The CDR3 is 15 amino acids. Germline V gene lookup returns CDR1 MNHEY and CDR2 SVGEGT. CDR3 residues: CASRKGVSGANVLTF. The CDR3, as DNA: TGTGCCAGCAGGAAGGGGGTAAGCGGGGCCAACGTCCTGACTTTC.